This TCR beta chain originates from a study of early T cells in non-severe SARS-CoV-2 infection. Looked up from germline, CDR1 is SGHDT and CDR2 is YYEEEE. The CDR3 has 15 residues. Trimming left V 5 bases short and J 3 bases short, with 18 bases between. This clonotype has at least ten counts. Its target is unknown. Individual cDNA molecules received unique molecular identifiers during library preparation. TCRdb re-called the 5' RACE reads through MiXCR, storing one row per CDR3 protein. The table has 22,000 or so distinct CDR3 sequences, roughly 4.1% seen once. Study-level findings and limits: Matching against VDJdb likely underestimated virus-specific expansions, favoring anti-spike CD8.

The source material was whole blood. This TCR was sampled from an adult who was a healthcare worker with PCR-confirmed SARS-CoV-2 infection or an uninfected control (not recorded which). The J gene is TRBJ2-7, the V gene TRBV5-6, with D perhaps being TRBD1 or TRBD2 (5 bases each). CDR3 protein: CASSPEGSTIYEQYF. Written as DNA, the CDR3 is TGTGCCAGCAGTCCCGAGGGGTCGACTATCTACGAGCAGTACTTC.